This entry describes one TCR beta chain. This sample was included in a study of blood T cell repertoires in COVID-19. Overall study context: Acute and convalescent COVID-19 samples came from the United States, Italy and Spain. In each case, the material was cDNA or gDNA derived from T cells, B-cell-depleted T cells, or PBMCs.

The authors' processing: Amplification of reference gene primers provided the estimated nucleated cell counts. Sequenced by immunoSEQ multiplex PCR; TCRdb stores in-frame clones only, minus some. V and J calls and clone size come straight from that table; D and trimming were deduced from the DNA. The data hold 200,000 to 300,000 clones, with roughly 80% observed a single time. Sequencing was performed on peripheral blood. The sequence was collected from a woman aged 18-29 years with acute or convalescent COVID-19.

CDR3 nucleotides: TGTGCCAGCAGCTTAGCCACCACTAGCGCCGGGGAGCTGTTTTTT. This sequence encodes CASSLATTSAGELFF. The J gene is TRBJ2-2, the V gene TRBV11-2; 7 bases line up with TRBD2. The CDR3 is 15 amino acids. Unmatched junction bases numbered 5, after V lost 1 base and J lost 6 bases. From germline, CDR1 is SGHAT and CDR2 FQNNGV.